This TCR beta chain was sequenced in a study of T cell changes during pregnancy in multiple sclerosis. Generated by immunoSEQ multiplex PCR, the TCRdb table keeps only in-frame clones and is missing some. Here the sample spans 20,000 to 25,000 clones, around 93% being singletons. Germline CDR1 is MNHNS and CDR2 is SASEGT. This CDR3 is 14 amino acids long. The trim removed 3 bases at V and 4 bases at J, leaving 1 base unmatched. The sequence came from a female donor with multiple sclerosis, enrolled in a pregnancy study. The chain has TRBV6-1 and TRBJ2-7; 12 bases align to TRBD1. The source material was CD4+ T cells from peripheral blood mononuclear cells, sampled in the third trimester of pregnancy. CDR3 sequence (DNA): TGTGCCAGCAGTGAGGGACAGGGGGCGTACGAGCAGTACTTC. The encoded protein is CASSEGQGAYEQYF.